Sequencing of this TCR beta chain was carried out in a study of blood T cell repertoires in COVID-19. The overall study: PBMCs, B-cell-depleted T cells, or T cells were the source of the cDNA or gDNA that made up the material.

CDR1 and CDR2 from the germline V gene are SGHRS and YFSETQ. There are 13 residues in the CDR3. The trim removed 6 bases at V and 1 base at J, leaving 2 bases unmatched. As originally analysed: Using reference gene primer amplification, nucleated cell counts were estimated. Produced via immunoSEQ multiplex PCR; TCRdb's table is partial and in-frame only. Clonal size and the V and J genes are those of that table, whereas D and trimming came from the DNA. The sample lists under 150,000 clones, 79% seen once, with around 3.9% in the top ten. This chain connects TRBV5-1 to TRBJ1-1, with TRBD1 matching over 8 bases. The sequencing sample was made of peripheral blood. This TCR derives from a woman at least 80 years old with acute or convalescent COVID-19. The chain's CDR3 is CASTGQGNTEAFF. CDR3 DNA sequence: TGCGCCAGCACAGGACAGGGGAACACTGAAGCTTTCTTT.